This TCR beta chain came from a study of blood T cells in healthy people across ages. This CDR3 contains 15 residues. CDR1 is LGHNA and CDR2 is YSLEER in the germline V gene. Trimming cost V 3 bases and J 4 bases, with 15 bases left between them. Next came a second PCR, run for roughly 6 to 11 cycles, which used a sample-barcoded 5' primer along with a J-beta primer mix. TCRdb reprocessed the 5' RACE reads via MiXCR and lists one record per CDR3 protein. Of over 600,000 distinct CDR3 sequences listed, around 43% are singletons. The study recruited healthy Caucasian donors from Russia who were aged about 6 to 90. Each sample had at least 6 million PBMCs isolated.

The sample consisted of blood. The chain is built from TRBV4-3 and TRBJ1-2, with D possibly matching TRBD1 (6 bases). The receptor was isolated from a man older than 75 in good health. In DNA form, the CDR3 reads TGCGCCAGCAGCCAGGAACAGGGTAGGCGCTATGGCTACACCTTC. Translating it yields CASSQEQGRRYGYTF.